The 4 T cell receptor beta chains given below trace back to one sample, sequenced in a study of patients and donors after allogeneic stem cell transplantation. A single record per CDR3 protein comes from TCRdb applying MiXCR to the RT-PCR reads. The sample includes some 960,000 distinct CDR3 sequences, under 20% of them seen just once. Sequenced material: blood, either unsorted or a sorted T cell fraction (not recorded which). The receptors derive from a human donor who was either an allogeneic HSCT recipient or a stem cell or donor lymphocyte infusion donor (not recorded which). It is not recorded whose cells these are; they may come from a transplant donor.

The J gene is TRBJ1-1, the V gene TRBV20-1, with 7 bases lining up with TRBD1. The CDR3 is made up of 15 amino acids. The germline V gene has CDR1 DFQATT and CDR2 SNEGSKA (reference sequence). V trimming: 0 bases; J trimming: 1 base; junction bases outside the gene matches: 5. CDR3 in DNA: TGCAGTGCTAGAGATTCGCGACAGGGGAACACTGAAGCTTTCTTT. This encodes CSARDSRQGNTEAFF.

The chain is built from TRBV20-1 and TRBJ2-3; perhaps TRBD2 as D (5 bases). CDR3 length equals 15 residues. Germline V CDR1 and CDR2: DFQATT, SNEGSKA (reference sequence). The ends were cut back, 4 bases at V and 1 base at J, with 15 bases in the middle. In DNA, the CDR3 is TGCAGTGCTATTGTCGGGGAATTGGGCACAGATACGCAGTATTTT. Translating gives CSAIVGELGTDTQYF.

This clonotype was detected only a few times. The chain combines TRBV5-1 with TRBJ2-7; maybe TRBD2 (6 bases). The CDR3 has 13 residues. V shed 0 bases and J shed 6 bases, with 10 bases lying between them. Germline CDR1 reads SGHRS; CDR2 reads YFSETQ. This CDR3 is CASSLGGLREQYF. The CDR3 DNA reads TGCGCCAGCAGCTTGGGGGGACTCCGCGAGCAGTACTTC. Looking up the rest from reference TRBV5-1 and TRBJ2-7 gives the full variable domain: KAGVTQTPRYLIKTRGQQVTLSCSPISGHRSVSWYQQTPGQGLQFLFEYFSETQRNKGNFPGRFSGRQFSNSRSEMNVSTLELGDSALYLCASSLGGLREQYFGPGTRLTVT.

This clonotype was seen ten or more times. The chain joins TRBV5-1 to TRBJ2-2; D is uncertain. There are 14 residues in the CDR3. The V end lost 0 bases, the J end lost 3 bases, and 6 bases lay between the germline ends. In germline, CDR1 is SGHRS, CDR2 YFSETQ. In nucleotides, the CDR3 is TGCGCCAGCAGCTTGGCCGGGCACACCGGGGAGCTGTTTTTT. Its translation: CASSLAGHTGELFF.